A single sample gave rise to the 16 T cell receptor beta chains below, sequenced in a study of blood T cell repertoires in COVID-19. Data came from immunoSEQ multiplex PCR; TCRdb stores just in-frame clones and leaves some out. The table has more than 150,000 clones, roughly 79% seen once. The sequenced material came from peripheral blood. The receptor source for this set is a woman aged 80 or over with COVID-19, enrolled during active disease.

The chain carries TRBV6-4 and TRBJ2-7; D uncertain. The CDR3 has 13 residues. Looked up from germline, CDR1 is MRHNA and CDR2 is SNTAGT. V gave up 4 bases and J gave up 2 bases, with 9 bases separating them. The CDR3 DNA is TGTGCCAGCAGTGGAACAGAAGCCTACGAGCAGTACTTC. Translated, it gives CASSGTEAYEQYF.

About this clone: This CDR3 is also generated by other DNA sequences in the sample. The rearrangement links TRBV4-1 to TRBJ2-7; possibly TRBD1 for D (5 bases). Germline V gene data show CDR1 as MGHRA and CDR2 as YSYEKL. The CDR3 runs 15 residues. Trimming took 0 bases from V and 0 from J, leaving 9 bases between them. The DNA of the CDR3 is TGCGCCAGCAGCCAAGAAAGGGGCAGCTCCTACGAGCAGTACTTC. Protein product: CASSQERGSSYEQYF.

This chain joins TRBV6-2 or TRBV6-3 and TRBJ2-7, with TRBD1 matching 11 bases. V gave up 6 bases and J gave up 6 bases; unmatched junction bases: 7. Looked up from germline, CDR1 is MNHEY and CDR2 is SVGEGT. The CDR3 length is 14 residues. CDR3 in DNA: TGTGCCAGCAGCCCCGGGACAGGGGGTAGCGAGCAGTACTTC. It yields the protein CASSPGTGGSEQYF.

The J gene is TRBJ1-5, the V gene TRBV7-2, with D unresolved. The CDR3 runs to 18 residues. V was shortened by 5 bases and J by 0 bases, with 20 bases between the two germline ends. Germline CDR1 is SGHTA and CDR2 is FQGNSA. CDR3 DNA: TGTGCCAGCAGCCCGCGGGTTTCAAAAGGGTTTAGCAATCAGCCCCAGCATTTT. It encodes CASSPRVSKGFSNQPQHF.

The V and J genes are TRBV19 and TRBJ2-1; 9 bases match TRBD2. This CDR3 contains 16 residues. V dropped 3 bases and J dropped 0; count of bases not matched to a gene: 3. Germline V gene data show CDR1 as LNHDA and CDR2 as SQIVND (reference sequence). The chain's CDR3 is CASSIYSGSSYNEQFF. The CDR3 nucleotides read TGTGCCAGTAGTATCTATAGCGGGAGCTCCTACAATGAGCAGTTCTTC.

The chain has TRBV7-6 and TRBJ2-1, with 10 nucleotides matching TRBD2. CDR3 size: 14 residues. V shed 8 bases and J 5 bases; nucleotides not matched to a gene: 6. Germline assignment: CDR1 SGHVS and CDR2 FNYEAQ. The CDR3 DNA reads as TGTGCCAGCGGTCTAGCGGGAGCTAACAATGAGCAGTTCTTC. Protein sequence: CASGLAGANNEQFF.

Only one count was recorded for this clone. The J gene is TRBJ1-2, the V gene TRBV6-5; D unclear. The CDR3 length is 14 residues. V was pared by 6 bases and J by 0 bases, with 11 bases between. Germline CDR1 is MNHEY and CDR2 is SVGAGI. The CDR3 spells CASRLAGANYGYTF. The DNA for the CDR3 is TGTGCCAGCAGGCTTGCCGGGGCTAACTATGGCTACACCTTC.

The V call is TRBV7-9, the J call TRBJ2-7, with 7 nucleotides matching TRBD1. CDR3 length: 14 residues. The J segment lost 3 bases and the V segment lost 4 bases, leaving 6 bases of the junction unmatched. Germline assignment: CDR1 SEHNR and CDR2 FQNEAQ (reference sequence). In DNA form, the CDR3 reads TGTGCCAGCAGCTCCGTCACAGGGGACTACGAGCAGTACTTC. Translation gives CASSSVTGDYEQYF.

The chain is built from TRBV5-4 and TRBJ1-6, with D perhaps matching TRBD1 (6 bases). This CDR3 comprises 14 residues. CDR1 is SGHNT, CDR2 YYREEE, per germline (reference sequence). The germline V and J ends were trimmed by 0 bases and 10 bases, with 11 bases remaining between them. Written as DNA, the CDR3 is TGTGCCAGCAGCTTGGGCAGGGGAGCCTCACCCCTCCACTTT. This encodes CASSLGRGASPLHF.

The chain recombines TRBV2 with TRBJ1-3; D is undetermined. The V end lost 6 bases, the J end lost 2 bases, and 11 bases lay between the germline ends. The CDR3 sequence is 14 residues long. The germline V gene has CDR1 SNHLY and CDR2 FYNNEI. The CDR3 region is CASSPRGTGNTIYF. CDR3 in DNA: TGTGCCAGCAGCCCCCGAGGTACTGGAAACACCATATATTTT. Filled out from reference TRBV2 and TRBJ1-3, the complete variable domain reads EPEVTQTPSHQVTQMGQEVILRCVPISNHLYFYWYRQILGQKVEFLVSFYNNEISEKSEIFDDQFSVERPDGSNFTLKIRSTKLEDSAMYFCASSPRGTGNTIYFGEGSWLTVV.

The CDR3 DNA sequence: TGCGCCAGCAGCCAAGAGGCTTCAGGTGACTACGAGCAGTACTTC. Its protein product is CASSQEASGDYEQYF. The chain uses TRBV4-1 and TRBJ2-7; no firm D call. The CDR3 totals 15 residues. V shed 0 bases and J shed 3 bases, with 12 bases lying between them. Germline loops: CDR1 MGHRA, CDR2 YSYEKL.

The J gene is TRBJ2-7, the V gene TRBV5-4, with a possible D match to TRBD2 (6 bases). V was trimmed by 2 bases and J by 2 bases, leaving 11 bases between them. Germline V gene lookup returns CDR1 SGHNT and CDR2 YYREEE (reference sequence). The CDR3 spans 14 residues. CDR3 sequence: CASSFSGTPYEQYF. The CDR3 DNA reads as TGTGCCAGCAGCTTCTCCGGGACTCCCTACGAGCAGTACTTC.

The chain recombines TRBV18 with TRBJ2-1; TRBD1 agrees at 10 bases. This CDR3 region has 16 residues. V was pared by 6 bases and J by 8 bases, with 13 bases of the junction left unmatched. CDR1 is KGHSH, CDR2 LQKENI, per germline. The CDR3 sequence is CASSPNSGQGIHEQFF. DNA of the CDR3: TGTGCCAGCTCGCCCAACTCGGGACAGGGGATCCATGAGCAGTTCTTC. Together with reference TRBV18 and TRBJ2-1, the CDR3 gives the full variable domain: NAGVMQNPRHLVRRRGQEARLRCSPMKGHSHVYWYRQLPEEGLKFMVYLQKENIIDESGMPKERFSAEFPKEGPSILRIQQVVRGDSAAYFCASSPNSGQGIHEQFFGPGTRLTVL.

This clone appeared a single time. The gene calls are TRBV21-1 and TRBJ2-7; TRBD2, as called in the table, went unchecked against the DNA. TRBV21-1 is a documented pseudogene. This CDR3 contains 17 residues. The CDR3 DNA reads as TGTGCCAGCAGCAAAGGGTCCGGGGGGGGAAGGGTCTACGAGCAGTACTTC. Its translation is CASSKGSGGGRVYEQYF.

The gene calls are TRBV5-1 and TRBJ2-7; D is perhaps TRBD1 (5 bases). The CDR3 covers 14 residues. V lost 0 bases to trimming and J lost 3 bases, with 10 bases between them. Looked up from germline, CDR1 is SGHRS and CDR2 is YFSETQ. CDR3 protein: CASSLEGADYEQYF. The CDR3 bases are TGCGCCAGCAGCTTGGAAGGGGCCGACTACGAGCAGTACTTC.

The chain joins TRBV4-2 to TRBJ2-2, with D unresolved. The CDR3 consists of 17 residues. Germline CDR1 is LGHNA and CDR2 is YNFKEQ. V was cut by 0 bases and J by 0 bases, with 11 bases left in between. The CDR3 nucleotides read TGTGCCAGCAGCCAAGATAGTGCCAATGCGAACACCGGGGAGCTGTTTTTT. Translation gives CASSQDSANANTGELFF.